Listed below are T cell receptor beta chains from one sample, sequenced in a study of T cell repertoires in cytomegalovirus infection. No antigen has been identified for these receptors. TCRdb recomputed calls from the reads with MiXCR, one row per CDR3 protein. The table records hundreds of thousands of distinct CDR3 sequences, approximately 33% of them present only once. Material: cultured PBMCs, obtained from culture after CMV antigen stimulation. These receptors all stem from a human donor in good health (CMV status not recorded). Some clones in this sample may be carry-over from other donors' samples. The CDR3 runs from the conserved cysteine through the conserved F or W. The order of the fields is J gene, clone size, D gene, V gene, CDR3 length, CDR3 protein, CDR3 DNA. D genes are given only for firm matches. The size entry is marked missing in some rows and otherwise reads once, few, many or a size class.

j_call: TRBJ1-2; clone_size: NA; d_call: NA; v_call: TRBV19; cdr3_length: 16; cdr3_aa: CASTSPGGSSDHGYTF; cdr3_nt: TGTGCCAGTACCTCACCTGGGGGTTCCTCGGATCATGGCTACACCTTC
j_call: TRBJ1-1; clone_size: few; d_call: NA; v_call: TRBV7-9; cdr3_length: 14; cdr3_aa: CASSLGRGITEAFF; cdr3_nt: TGTGCCAGCAGCTTAGGTAGGGGTATCACTGAAGCTTTCTTT
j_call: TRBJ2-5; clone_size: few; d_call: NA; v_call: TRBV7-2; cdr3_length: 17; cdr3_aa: CASSLAPVTSPQETQYF; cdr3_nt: TGTGCCAGCAGCTTAGCCCCCGTTACTAGTCCCCAAGAGACCCAGTACTTC
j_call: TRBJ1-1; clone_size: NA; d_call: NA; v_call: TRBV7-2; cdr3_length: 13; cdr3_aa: CASSTRGGTEAFF; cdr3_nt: TGTGCCAGCAGCACCCGGGGAGGGACTGAAGCTTTCTTT
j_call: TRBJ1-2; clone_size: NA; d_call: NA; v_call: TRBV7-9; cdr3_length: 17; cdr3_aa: CASSPRAGGDPNYGYTF; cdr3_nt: TGTGCCAGCAGCCCCCGGGCAGGTGGGGATCCTAACTATGGCTACACCTTC
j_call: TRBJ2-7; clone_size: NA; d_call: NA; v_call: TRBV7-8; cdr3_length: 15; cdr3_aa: CASSPRTGSSYEQYF; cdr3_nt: TGTGCCAGCAGCCCCCGGACTGGGAGCTCCTACGAGCAGTACTTC
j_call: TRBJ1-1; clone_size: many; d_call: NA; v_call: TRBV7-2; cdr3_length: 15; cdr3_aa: CASSQTRGVSTEAFF; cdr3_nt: TGTGCCAGCAGCCAAACTCGGGGGGTGAGCACTGAAGCTTTCTTT
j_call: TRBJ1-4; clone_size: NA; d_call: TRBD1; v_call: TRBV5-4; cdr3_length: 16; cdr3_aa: CASSWSSGTGDEKLFF; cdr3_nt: TGTGCCAGCAGCTGGAGTTCCGGGACAGGGGATGAAAAACTGTTTTTT
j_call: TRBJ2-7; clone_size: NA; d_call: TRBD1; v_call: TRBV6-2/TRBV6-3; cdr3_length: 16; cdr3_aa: CASSFAMAGGLYEQYF; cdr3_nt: TGTGCCAGCAGTTTCGCCATGGCAGGGGGCTTGTACGAGCAGTACTTC
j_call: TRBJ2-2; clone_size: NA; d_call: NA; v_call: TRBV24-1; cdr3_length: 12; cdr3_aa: CATSPGAGELFF; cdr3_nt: TGTGCCACCTCACCCGGGGCCGGGGAGCTGTTTTTT
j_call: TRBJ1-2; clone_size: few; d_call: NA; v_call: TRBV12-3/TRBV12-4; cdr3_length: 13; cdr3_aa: CASSLSAPYGYTF; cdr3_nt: TGTGCCAGCAGTTTATCAGCGCCCTATGGCTACACCTTC
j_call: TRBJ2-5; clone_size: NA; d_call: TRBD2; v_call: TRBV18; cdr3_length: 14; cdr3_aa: CASSSPRGEETQYF; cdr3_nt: TGTGCCAGCTCATCCCCCCGGGGGGAAGAGACCCAGTACTTC
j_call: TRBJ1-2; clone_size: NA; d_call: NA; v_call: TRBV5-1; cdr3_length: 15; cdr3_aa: CASSPSGGSSGGYTF; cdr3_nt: TGCGCCAGCAGCCCATCTGGGGGCAGTAGCGGTGGCTACACCTTC
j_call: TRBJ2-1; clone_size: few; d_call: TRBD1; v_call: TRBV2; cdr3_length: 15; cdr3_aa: CASSRDRGRNNEQFF; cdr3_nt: TGTGCCAGCAGCCGGGACAGGGGGCGTAACAATGAGCAGTTCTTC
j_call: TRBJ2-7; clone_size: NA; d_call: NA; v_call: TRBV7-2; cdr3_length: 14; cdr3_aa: CASSLSTGPYEQYF; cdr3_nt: TGTGCCAGCAGCTTGTCGACAGGACCCTACGAGCAGTACTTC
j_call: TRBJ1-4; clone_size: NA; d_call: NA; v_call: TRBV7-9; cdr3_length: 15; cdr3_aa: CASTRFIGADEKLFF; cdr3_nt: TGTGCCAGCACCCGATTTATCGGTGCGGATGAAAAACTGTTTTTT
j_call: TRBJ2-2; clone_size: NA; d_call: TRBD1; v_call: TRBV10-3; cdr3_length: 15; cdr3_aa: CAISELGQSTGELFF; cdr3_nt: TGTGCCATCAGTGAGCTGGGACAGTCAACCGGGGAGCTGTTTTTT
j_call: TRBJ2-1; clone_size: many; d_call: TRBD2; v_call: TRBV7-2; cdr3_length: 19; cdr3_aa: CASSTPRGGRLARYNEQFF; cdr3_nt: TGTGCCAGCAGCACCCCGAGGGGCGGGAGACTAGCGAGATACAATGAGCAGTTCTTC
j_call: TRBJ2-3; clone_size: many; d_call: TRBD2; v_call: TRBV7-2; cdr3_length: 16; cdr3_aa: CASSFPTSGYTDTQYF; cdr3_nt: TGTGCCAGCAGCTTCCCGACTAGCGGCTACACAGATACGCAGTATTTT
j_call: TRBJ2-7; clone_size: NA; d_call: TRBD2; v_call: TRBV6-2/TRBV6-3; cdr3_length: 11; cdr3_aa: CASVAGVEQYF; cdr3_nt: TGTGCCAGTGTAGCGGGAGTCGAGCAGTACTTC
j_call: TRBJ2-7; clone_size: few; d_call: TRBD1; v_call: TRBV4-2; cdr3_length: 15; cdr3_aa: CASSPGDRGDYEQYF; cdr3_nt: TGTGCCAGCAGCCCAGGGGACAGGGGAGACTACGAGCAGTACTTC
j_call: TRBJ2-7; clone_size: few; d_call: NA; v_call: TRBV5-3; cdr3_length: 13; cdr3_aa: CASSLDLPHEQYF; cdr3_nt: TGTGCCAGCAGCTTGGACCTACCCCACGAGCAGTACTTC
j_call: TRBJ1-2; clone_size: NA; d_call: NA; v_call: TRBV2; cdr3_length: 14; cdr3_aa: CASSFADGNYGYTF; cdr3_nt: TGTGCCAGCAGCTTCGCGGACGGGAACTATGGCTACACCTTC